Here is one TCR beta chain with its context. The data stem from a study of blood T cell repertoires in COVID-19. TCRdb's copy holds only in-frame clones and misses some; the assay was immunoSEQ multiplex PCR. The sample consists of 92,000 or so clones, approximately 88% of them appearing once. This CDR3 is built from 15 residues. Trimming took off 6 bases at V and 0 bases at J, with 9 bases between the two ends. Germline CDR1 reads SNHLY; CDR2 reads FYNNEI. The V gene is TRBV2, the J gene TRBJ2-6; a possible D gene is TRBD1 (5 bases). The TCR originated in a man in his sixties with acute or convalescent COVID-19. Sequences were obtained from peripheral blood. The CDR3 DNA reads as TGTGCCAGCAGAAAAGACAGCTCTGGGGCCAACGTCCTGACTTTC. Translating it yields CASRKDSSGANVLTF. The full variable domain, rest sourced from reference TRBV2 and TRBJ2-6, is EPEVTQTPSHQVTQMGQEVILRCVPISNHLYFYWYRQILGQKVEFLVSFYNNEISEKSEIFDDQFSVERPDGSNFTLKIRSTKLEDSAMYFCASRKDSSGANVLTFGAGSRLTVL.